The 3 T cell receptor beta chains below were found in one sample sequenced in a study of cytomegalovirus exposure and HLA in healthy donors. The assay was immunoSEQ multiplex PCR, and TCRdb's table has in-frame clones only and misses some. The repertoire consists of 120,000 or so clones, with about 88% occurring once and the leading ten covering 1.4% to 1.5%. Sequencing used PBMCs. Receptor source: a man aged 25-40 years in good health and CMV-seronegative.

The CDR3 spells CASSISSGVEQFF. CDR3 sequence (DNA): TGTGCCAGTAGTATTTCTTCCGGGGTTGAGCAGTTCTTC. The rearrangement links TRBV19 to TRBJ2-1; a possible D gene is TRBD2 (5 bases). V shed 3 bases and J shed 9 bases, with 12 bases lying between them. CDR3 length: 13 amino acids. CDR1 LNHDA and CDR2 SQIVND come from the germline V gene (reference sequence).

The CDR3 reads CASSLESGSWEQYF. The CDR3 region has the DNA TGTGCCAGCAGCCTAGAAAGCGGGAGTTGGGAGCAGTACTTC. This chain joins TRBV5-4 and TRBJ2-7, with TRBD2 identical over 8 bases. The trim removed 4 bases at V and 7 bases at J, leaving 10 bases unmatched. The CDR3 is 14 residues long. Per germline, CDR1 SGHNT and CDR2 YYREEE (reference sequence).

V usage is TRBV6-1 and J usage is TRBJ2-7; 7 nucleotides line up with TRBD2. Trimming cost V 6 bases and J 2 bases; bases outside gene matches: 4. There are 13 residues in the CDR3. Germline V CDR1 and CDR2: MNHNS, SASEGT. In DNA form, the CDR3 reads TGTGCCAGCAGCAAGCGGGGCGCCTACGAGCAGTACTTC. The encoded protein is CASSKRGAYEQYF.